This TCR beta chain is from a study of graft-versus-host responses after intestinal transplantation. The table came from immunoSEQ multiplex PCR; TCRdb's copy has only in-frame clones and leaves some out. The sample lists tens of thousands of clones, around 90% occurring once. Germline V gene data show CDR1 as KGHSY and CDR2 as FQNENV. The CDR3 sequence is 16 residues long. With 3 bases clipped from V and 0 bases from J, the junction kept 6 bases outside the gene matches. Graft specimens yielded both intraepithelial and lamina propria lymphocytes. V and J are TRBV16 and TRBJ2-7; 9 bases are shared with TRBD1. Material: ileum tissue, obtained roughly 54 weeks after transplant. The TCR originated in a human patient who received an intestinal transplant, so some T cells may come from the graft donor. CDR3 loop: CASSHPGTGLSYEQYF. CDR3 bases: TGTGCCAGCAGCCACCCCGGGACAGGGCTCTCCTACGAGCAGTACTTC.